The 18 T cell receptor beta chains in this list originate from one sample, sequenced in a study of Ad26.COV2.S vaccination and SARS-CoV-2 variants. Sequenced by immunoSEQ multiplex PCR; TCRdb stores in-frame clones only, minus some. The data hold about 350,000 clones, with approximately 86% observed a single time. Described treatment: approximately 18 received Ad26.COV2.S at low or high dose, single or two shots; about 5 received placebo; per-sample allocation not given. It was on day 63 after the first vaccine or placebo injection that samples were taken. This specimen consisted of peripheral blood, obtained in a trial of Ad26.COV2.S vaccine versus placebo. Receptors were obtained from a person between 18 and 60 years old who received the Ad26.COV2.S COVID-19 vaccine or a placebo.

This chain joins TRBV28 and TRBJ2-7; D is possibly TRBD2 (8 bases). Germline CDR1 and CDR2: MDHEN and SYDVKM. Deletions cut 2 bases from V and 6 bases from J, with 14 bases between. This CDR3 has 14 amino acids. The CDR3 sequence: CASSLTGAGGEQYF. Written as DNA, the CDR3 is TGTGCCAGCAGTTTAACAGGGGCGGGGGGCGAGCAGTACTTC.

The DNA of the CDR3 is TGTGCCTGGGAGACAGGGGGAGGACAGCCCCAGCATTTT. It is translated as CAWETGGGQPQHF. The gene calls are TRBV30 and TRBJ1-5, with 9 bases identical to TRBD1. Germline V gene sequence: CDR1 GTSNPN, CDR2 SVGIG (reference sequence). V gave up 5 bases and J gave up 7 bases; unmatched junction bases: 6. The CDR3 extends over 13 amino acids.

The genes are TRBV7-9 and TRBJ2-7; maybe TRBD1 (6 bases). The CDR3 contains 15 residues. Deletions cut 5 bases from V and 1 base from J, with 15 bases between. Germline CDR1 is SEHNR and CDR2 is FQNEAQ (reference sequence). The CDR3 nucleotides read TGTGCCAGCAGCCCCCCCCGACAGGAGTCCTACGAGCAGTACTTC. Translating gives CASSPPRQESYEQYF.

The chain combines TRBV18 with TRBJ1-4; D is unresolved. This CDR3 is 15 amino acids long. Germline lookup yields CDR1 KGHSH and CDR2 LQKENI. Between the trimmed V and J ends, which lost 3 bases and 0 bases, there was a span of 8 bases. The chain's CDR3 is CASSPAVSTNEKLFF. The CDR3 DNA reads TGTGCCAGCTCACCGGCGGTCTCAACTAATGAAAAACTGTTTTTT.

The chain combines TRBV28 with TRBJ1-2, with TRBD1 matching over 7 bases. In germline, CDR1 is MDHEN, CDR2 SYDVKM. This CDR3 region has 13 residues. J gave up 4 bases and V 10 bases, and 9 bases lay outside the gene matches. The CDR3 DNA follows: TGTGCCATCCAATCGGGACAGCTCTATGGCTACACCTTC. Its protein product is CAIQSGQLYGYTF.

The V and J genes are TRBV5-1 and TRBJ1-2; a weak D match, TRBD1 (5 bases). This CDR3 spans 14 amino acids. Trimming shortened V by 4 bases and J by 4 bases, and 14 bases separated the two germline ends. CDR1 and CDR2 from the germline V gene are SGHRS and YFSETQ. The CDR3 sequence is CASSLQMGGYGYTF. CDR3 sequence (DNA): TGCGCCAGCAGCCTCCAGATGGGGGGCTATGGCTACACCTTC.

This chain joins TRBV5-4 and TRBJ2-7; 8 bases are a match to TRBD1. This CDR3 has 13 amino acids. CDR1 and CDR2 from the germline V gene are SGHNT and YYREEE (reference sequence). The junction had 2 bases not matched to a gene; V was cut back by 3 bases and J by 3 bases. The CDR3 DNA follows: TGTGCCAGCAGCTCAGGGGGCCTCTACGAGCAGTACTTC. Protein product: CASSSGGLYEQYF.

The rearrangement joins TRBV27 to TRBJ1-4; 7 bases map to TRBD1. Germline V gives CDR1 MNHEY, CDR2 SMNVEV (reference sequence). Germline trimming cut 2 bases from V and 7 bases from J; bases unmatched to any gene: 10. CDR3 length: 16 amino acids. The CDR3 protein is CASSLTGALLGEKLFF. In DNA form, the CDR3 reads TGTGCCAGCAGTTTAACAGGGGCTCTTCTGGGTGAAAAACTGTTTTTT.

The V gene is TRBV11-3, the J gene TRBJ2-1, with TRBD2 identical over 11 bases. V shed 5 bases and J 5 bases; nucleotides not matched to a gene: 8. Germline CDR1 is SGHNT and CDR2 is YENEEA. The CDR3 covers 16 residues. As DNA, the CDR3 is TGTGCCAGCAGCGGGCGTAGCGGGGGGGCGGACAATGAGCAGTTCTTC. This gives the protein CASSGRSGGADNEQFF.

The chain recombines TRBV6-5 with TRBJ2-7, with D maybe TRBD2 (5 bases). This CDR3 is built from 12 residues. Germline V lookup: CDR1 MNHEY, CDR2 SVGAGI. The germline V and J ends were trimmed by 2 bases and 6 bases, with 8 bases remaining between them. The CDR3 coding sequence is TGTGCCAGCAGTTACGGAGGTAGCGAGCAGTACTTC. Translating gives CASSYGGSEQYF.

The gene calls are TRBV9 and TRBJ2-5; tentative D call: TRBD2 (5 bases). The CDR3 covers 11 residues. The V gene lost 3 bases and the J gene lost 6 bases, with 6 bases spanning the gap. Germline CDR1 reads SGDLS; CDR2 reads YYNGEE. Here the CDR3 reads CASSAGKTQYF. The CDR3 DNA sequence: TGTGCCAGCAGCGCGGGGAAGACCCAGTACTTC.

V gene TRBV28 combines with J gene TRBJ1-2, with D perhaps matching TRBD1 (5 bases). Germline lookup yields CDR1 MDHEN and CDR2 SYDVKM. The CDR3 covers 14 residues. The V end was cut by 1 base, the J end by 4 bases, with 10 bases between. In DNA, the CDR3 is TGTGCCAGCAGTTTATCGCAGGGAAGCTATGGCTACACCTTC. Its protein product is CASSLSQGSYGYTF.

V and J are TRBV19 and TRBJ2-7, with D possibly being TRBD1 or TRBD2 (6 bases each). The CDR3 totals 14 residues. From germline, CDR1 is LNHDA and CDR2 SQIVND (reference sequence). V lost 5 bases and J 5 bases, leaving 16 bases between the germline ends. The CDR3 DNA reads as TGTGCCAGTAGTTCGCAGGGGACTCTCAACGAGCAGTACTTC. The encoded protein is CASSSQGTLNEQYF.

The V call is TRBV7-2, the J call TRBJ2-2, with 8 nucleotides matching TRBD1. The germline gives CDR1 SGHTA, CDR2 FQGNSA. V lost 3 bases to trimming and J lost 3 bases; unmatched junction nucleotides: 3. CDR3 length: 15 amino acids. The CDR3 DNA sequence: TGTGCCAGCAGCTTGGGACAGGCGGACACCGGGGAGCTGTTTTTT. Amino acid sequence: CASSLGQADTGELFF.

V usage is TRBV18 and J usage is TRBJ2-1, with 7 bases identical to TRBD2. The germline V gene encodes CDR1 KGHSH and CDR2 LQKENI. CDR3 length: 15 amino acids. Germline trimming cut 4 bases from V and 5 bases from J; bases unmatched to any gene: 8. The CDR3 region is CASSRFIREDNEQFF. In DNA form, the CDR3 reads TGTGCCAGCTCACGGTTTATACGGGAGGACAATGAGCAGTTCTTC. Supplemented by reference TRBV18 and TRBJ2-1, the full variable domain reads NAGVMQNPRHLVRRRGQEARLRCSPMKGHSHVYWYRQLPEEGLKFMVYLQKENIIDESGMPKERFSAEFPKEGPSILRIQQVVRGDSAAYFCASSRFIREDNEQFFGPGTRLTVL.

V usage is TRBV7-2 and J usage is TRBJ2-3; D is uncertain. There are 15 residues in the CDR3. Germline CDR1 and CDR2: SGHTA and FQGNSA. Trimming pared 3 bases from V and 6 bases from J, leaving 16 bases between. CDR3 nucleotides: TGTGCCAGCAGCTTCGGCGCCTGGTCCTTGGATACGCAGTATTTT. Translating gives CASSFGAWSLDTQYF.

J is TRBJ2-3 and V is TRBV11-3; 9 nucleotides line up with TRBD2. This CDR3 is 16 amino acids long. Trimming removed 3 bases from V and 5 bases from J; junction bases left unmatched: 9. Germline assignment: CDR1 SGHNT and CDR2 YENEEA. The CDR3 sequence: CASSFGLAKGEDTQYF. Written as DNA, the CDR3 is TGTGCCAGCAGCTTCGGACTAGCGAAGGGGGAAGATACGCAGTATTTT.

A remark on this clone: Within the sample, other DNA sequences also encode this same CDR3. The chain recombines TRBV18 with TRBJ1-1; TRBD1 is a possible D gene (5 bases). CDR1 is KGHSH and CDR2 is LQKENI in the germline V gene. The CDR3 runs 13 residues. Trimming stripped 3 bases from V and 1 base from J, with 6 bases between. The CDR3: CASSPQGNTEAFF. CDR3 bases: TGTGCCAGCTCACCGCAGGGGAACACTGAAGCTTTCTTT. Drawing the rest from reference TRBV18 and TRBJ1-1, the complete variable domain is NAGVMQNPRHLVRRRGQEARLRCSPMKGHSHVYWYRQLPEEGLKFMVYLQKENIIDESGMPKERFSAEFPKEGPSILRIQQVVRGDSAAYFCASSPQGNTEAFFGQGTRLTVV.